This paragraph covers one TCR beta chain sequence. The antigen remains undetermined. This CDR3 region has 15 residues. V lost 0 bases to trimming and J lost 5 bases, with 13 bases between them. Germline V gene lookup returns CDR1 GTSNPN and CDR2 SVGIG (reference sequence). Libraries were prepared by immunoSEQ multiplex PCR; TCRdb keeps only in-frame clonotypes and omits some of them. The data contain about 73,000 clones, around 73% of them singletons. The culture ran for around 10 days before CD4+ T cells were isolated. Each person got two doses of an mRNA SARS-CoV-2 vaccine, BNT162b2 or mRNA-1273. The data were taken from a study of vaccination effects on CD4 cells after COVID-19.

The input for sequencing was CD4+ T cells from PBMCs cultured without peptide, taken after COVID-19 vaccination. The sequence was obtained from a human donor who received a COVID-19 vaccine. V and J are TRBV30 and TRBJ2-2; weak D call: TRBD2 (7 bases). The CDR3 loop is CAWSVPGGRTGELFF. CDR3 coding DNA: TGTGCCTGGAGTGTACCCGGGGGGCGAACCGGGGAGCTGTTTTTT. The entire variable domain, with the rest obtained from reference TRBV30 and TRBJ2-2, is as follows: SQTIHQWPATLVQPVGSPLSLECTVEGTSNPNLYWYRQAAGRGLQLLFYSVGIGQISSEVPQNLSASRPQDRQFILSSKKLLLSDSGFYLCAWSVPGGRTGELFFGEGSRLTVL.